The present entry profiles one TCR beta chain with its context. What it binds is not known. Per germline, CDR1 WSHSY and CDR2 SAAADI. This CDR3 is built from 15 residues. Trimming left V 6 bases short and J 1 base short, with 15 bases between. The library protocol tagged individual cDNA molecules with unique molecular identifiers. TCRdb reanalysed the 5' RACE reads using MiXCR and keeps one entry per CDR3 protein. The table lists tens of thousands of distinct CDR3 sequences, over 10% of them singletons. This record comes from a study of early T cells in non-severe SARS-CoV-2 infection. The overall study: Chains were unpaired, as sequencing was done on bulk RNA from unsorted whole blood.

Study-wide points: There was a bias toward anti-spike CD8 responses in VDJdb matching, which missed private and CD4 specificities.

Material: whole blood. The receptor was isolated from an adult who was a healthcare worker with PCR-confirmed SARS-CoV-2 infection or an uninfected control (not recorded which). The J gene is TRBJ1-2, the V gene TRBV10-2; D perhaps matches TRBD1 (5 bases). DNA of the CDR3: TGCGCCAGCAGGAGCGAGGGGAGGAATAACTATGGCTACACCTTC. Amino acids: CASRSEGRNNYGYTF.